The clone carrying this T cell receptor (beta chain) was recorded a few times. Antigen unknown. TCRdb redid the calling of the 5' RACE reads with MiXCR, one entry per CDR3 protein. The sample includes 430,000 or so distinct CDR3 sequences, 20% to 25% of them seen just once. Every donor was a healthy Caucasian. This record belongs to a study of identical twins. Notes on the study in general: Weaker excess twin sharing was observed in beta out-of-frame sequences. Insertions were fewer in abundant cord blood beta clonotypes, whereas memory repertoires showed none of this pattern.

This CDR3 region has 14 residues. Germline-derived CDR1 and CDR2 are MDHEN and SYDVKM. Trimming took off 3 bases at V and 2 bases at J, with 11 bases between the two ends. A further study also used this sample, focusing on T cells expressing NK-cell markers.

The material sequenced was CD4+ T cells sorted from blood. The receptor was isolated from a woman aged 18 to 35 in good health. V usage is TRBV28 and J usage is TRBJ2-7; D unclear. CDR3 nucleotides: TGTGCCAGCAGTTTCGAAGTGGCCCCCTACGAGCAGTACTTC. Protein sequence: CASSFEVAPYEQYF.